This T cell receptor beta chain was documented in a study of blood T cell repertoires in COVID-19. Unmatched junction bases numbered 6, after V lost 5 bases and J lost 4 bases. Per the germline V gene, CDR1 is MDHEN and CDR2 is SYDVKM. CDR3 length: 14 amino acids. Original processing notes: Estimates of nucleated cell counts were drawn from the amplification of reference gene primers. Generated by immunoSEQ multiplex PCR, the TCRdb table keeps only in-frame clones and is missing some. The V and J calls and clone size are taken from that table; D and trimming were inferred from the DNA. The sample consists of about 190,000 clones, 84% of them appearing once.

Sequenced: PBMCs or T cells enriched from blood (not recorded which). This sequence was found in a woman aged 30 to 39 who had recovered from COVID-19. The V call is TRBV28, the J call TRBJ1-1; 8 nucleotides agree with TRBD1. DNA for the CDR3: TGTGCCAGCAGTATGGACAGGGTACGCACTGAAGCTTTCTTT. It encodes CASSMDRVRTEAFF.